This TCR beta chain was obtained from a study of shared clonotypes between healthy human individuals. The study, taken as a whole, reports: Sampling covered blood only; tissue repertoires likely differ.

Donors included only healthy HIV-negative adults lacking recent acute infections or vaccinations. Donors comprised only Caucasian adults living in Nashville, Tennessee. Genomic DNA for unsorted samples was obtained from 80 million to 100 million PBMCs. Profiled with immunoSEQ multiplex PCR; TCRdb holds only in-frame clones, not every one. The sample shows over 400,000 clones, around four fifths of them seen only once. Trimming left V 2 bases short and J 11 bases short, with 24 bases between. Looked up from germline, CDR1 is GTSNPN and CDR2 is SVGIG (reference sequence). The CDR3 runs 16 residues. For this clone: Its cognate antigen is unknown. A clone one base away is much larger, so this may be a read error.

The rearrangement uses TRBV30 and TRBJ1-4; a weak D match, TRBD1 (6 bases). Input material: PBMCs. This TCR was sampled from a woman aged 40-49 years in good health. Some clones in this sample may be carry-over from other donors' samples. The CDR3 here is CAWSRGGDFGEGKLFF. The CDR3 coding sequence is TGTGCCTGGAGTAGAGGGGGAGATTTCGGAGAGGGGAAACTGTTTTTT.